This is a list of T cell receptor beta chains from one sample in a study of shared clonotypes between healthy human individuals. Profiling relied on immunoSEQ multiplex PCR, and the TCRdb table lists in-frame clones only, not all of them. The sample lists 550,000 to 600,000 clones; roughly four fifths were seen once. Sequenced input: PBMCs. The source is a woman in her thirties or forties in good health. Some clones in this sample may be carry-over from other donors' samples. Each CDR3 is given with its conserved first and last residue. D genes are given only for firm matches.

D gene	V gene	J gene	CDR3 protein
TRBD2	TRBV11-3	TRBJ2-1	CASSPGLAAYNEQFF
TRBD1	TRBV19	TRBJ2-4	CASNPADRGLAKNIQYF
TRBD1	TRBV30	TRBJ1-4	CAWSQDRGNEKLFF
TRBD1	TRBV7-9	TRBJ1-1	CASSLETGGQTEAFF
TRBD2	TRBV4-3	NA	CASSQDGTSTFYEQYF
NA	TRBV15	TRBJ1-3	CATSRDGGSGNTIYF
TRBD1	TRBV29-1	TRBJ2-3	CSVGPGGEDTQYF
TRBD2	TRBV7-2	TRBJ2-3	CASSFWTSGRSTDTQYF
TRBD1	TRBV6-1	TRBJ1-1	CASSPGTGGAFF
NA	TRBV6-5	TRBJ2-7	CASRNYEQYF
TRBD2	TRBV10-2	TRBJ2-7	CASITQTSPNQQYF
TRBD2	TRBV19	TRBJ2-3	CASSMGGRDSDTQYF
TRBD2	TRBV7-9	TRBJ2-5	CASSTASGSLETQYF
TRBD1	TRBV2	TRBJ1-5	CASSERGGGRQPQHF
TRBD2	TRBV5-1	TRBJ2-7	CASSLGTSGWSYEQYF
NA	TRBV20-1	TRBJ2-7	CSARDSYEQYF
NA	TRBV2	TRBJ1-5	CASRDLNQGNQPQHF
TRBD1	TRBV14	TRBJ2-1	CASSRTKGTGGDEQFF
TRBD1	TRBV19	TRBJ2-1	CASSDRGIDEQFF
TRBD1	TRBV18	TRBJ1-3	CASSQTGANTIYF
TRBD2	TRBV7-6	TRBJ2-7	CASSTGTSGFQYF
NA	TRBV7-9	TRBJ2-5	CASSLGVAETQYF
NA	TRBV6-1	TRBJ1-2	CASSEGRTEYGYTF
NA	TRBV9	TRBJ2-6	CASSPRLFLGAGANVLTF
TRBD1	TRBV6-4	TRBJ1-4	CASSDGTGPNEKLFF
NA	TRBV6-5	TRBJ1-2	CASRPDGDYGYTF
NA	TRBV5-6	TRBJ2-7	CASSWRGTSTSYEQYF
TRBD1	TRBV7-9	TRBJ2-1	CASSRRMGQGDEQFF
TRBD1	TRBV10-3	TRBJ2-3	CAISDPGQGGKHTQYF
NA	TRBV29-1	TRBJ2-1	CSVDREEVGNEQFF
TRBD1	TRBV29-1	TRBJ1-1	CSVTGGWGMNTEAFF
NA	TRBV5-5	TRBJ2-7	CASSLRRIITPYEQYF
TRBD1	TRBV5-1	TRBJ2-6	CASRGKTGEISGANVLTF
NA	TRBV27	TRBJ2-2	CASSLFGGSGELFF
TRBD2	TRBV5-1	TRBJ2-7	CASSPPGTNYEQYF
NA	TRBV5-5	TRBJ2-7	CASSGRLVEYEQYF
TRBD2	TRBV7-9	TRBJ2-2	CASSFRLAEFTGELFF